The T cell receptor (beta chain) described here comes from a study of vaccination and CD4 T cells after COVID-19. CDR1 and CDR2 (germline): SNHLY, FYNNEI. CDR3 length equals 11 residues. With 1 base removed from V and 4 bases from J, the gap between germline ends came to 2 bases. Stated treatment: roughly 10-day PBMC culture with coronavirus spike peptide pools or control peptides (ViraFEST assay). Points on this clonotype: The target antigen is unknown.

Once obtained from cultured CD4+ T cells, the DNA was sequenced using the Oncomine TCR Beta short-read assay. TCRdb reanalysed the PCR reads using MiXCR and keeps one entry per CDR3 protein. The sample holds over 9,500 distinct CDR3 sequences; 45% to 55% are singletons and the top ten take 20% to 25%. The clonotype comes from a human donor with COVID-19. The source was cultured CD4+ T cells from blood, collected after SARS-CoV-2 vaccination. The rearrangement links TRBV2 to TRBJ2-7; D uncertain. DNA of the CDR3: TGTGCCAGCAGTGAAGTTTACGAGCAGTACTTC. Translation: CASSEVYEQYF.